This T cell receptor beta chain was recovered during a study of quantifying T cell responses using KT2 cells. Study-wide context: cDNA was made from DNase-treated RNA using alpha and beta constant primers.

Whole-study findings and limits: KT2 sequence counts showed saturation when very many KT2 cells were spiked in.

Germline CDR1 and CDR2: SGHVS and FNYEAQ. The CDR3 extends over 14 amino acids. V was clipped by 4 bases and J by 8 bases; unmatched bases: 8. An oligo carrying a UMI was ligated to the cDNA 3' end. First-round PCR used 3 to 4 cycles and beta primers RC1.1 and RC1.2 covering TRBC1 and TRBC2. Via MiXCR, TCRdb re-called the UMI-ligation and nested PCR reads, giving one row per CDR3 protein. The sample yields over 25,000 distinct CDR3 sequences, about 9.4% seen once. This clonotype was seen only a few times. The antigen remains undetermined. This receptor was taken from a human donor. What was sequenced was PBMCs spiked with cells of the T cell clone KT2. This sequence joins TRBV7-6 and TRBJ2-1; 7 nucleotides match TRBD1. CDR3 loop: CASSSSTGWDEQFF. The CDR3 DNA follows: TGTGCCAGCAGCTCCTCGACAGGGTGGGATGAGCAGTTCTTC. Drawing the rest from reference TRBV7-6 and TRBJ2-1, the complete variable domain is GAGVSQSPRYKVTKRGQDVALRCDPISGHVSLYWYRQALGQGPEFLTYFNYEAQQDKSGLPNDRFSAERPEGSISTLTIQRTEQRDSAMYRCASSSSTGWDEQFFGPGTRLTVL.